These 16 T cell receptor beta chains were all obtained from the same sample, sequenced in a study of shared clonotypes between healthy human individuals. Method: immunoSEQ multiplex PCR; TCRdb's copy keeps in-frame clones and lacks some. The sample contains roughly 1.5 million clones, nearly 99% of which appear only once. Material for sequencing was naive CD4+ T cells sorted from blood. As for subset: CD45RA+ positively selected. The receptors shown here come from a young man in good health.

About this clone: The sample carries other DNA sequences with the same CDR3. The chain carries TRBV30 and TRBJ2-7; the D gene is possibly TRBD2 (6 bases). V was clipped by 2 bases and J by 2 bases, with 10 bases between them. The germline V gene encodes CDR1 GTSNPN and CDR2 SVGIG (reference sequence). The CDR3 is 13 amino acids. CDR3 protein: CAWSPGLTYEQYF. DNA of the CDR3: TGTGCCTGGAGTCCGGGACTTACCTACGAGCAGTACTTC.

This chain connects TRBV7-9 to TRBJ2-1; 7 bases map to TRBD1. V dropped 5 bases and J dropped 6; count of bases not matched to a gene: 10. The V gene's germline CDR1 is SEHNR and CDR2 FQNEAQ (reference sequence). The CDR3 consists of 15 residues. Written as DNA, the CDR3 is TGTGCCAGCAGCCGAGACAGGGTTGGGGGCAATGAGCAGTTCTTC. The encoded protein is CASSRDRVGGNEQFF.

The DNA for the CDR3 is TGCACCAGCAGCCCGCCCGGCGCGTCTAGCGGGCAAAAGACGGGCAATGAGCAGTTCTTC. Residues: CTSSPPGASSGQKTGNEQFF. The chain recombines TRBV1 with TRBJ2-1; the table calls TRBD2, which could not be checked here. TRBV1 is reported as a pseudogene. The CDR3 has 20 amino acids.

The V call is TRBV18, the J call TRBJ1-4, with D perhaps matching TRBD1 (5 bases). The CDR3 is 16 residues long. Trimming removed 6 bases at V and 7 bases at J, with 21 bases between. CDR1 KGHSH and CDR2 LQKENI come from the germline V gene. CDR3 DNA sequence: TGTGCCAGCTCCCCTCGAACCCAGGGCGGGGGTGAAAAACTGTTTTTT. It translates to CASSPRTQGGGEKLFF.

J is TRBJ2-7 and V is TRBV7-2; 7 bases are a match to TRBD1. Looked up from germline, CDR1 is SGHTA and CDR2 is FQGNSA. Trimming took 0 bases from V and 2 from J; bases not matched to a gene: 4. CDR3 length: 15 residues. DNA for the CDR3: TGTGCCAGCAGCTTAGCAACAGGGGTCCCCTACGAGCAGTACTTC. It is translated as CASSLATGVPYEQYF.

This sequence joins TRBV6-1 and TRBJ1-2; no firm D call. The CDR3 is made up of 15 amino acids. The V gene's germline CDR1 is MNHNS and CDR2 SASEGT. The ends were cut back, 4 bases at V and 0 bases at J, with 12 bases in the middle. CDR3 in amino acids: CASSVVGVPNYGYTF. The CDR3 DNA sequence: TGTGCCAGCAGTGTGGTAGGAGTACCTAACTATGGCTACACCTTC.

The chain uses TRBV28 and TRBJ2-3; weak D call: TRBD2 (6 bases). The germline CDR1 and CDR2 sequences are MDHEN and SYDVKM. The CDR3 has 14 amino acids. V dropped 5 bases and J dropped 9 bases, with 18 bases sitting between them. This CDR3 reads CASSEDSTRGTQYF. The CDR3 region has the DNA TGTGCCAGCAGTGAGGACTCGACACGGGGGACGCAGTATTTT.

J is TRBJ2-1 and V is TRBV4-2, with D possibly being TRBD2 (5 bases). The CDR3 contains 14 residues. The germline V and J ends were trimmed by 0 bases and 9 bases, with 12 bases remaining between them. Germline V gene sequence: CDR1 LGHNA, CDR2 YNFKEQ. The CDR3 DNA follows: TGTGCCAGCAGCCAAGAAGGGAGATTGATTGAGCAGTTCTTC. Protein: CASSQEGRLIEQFF.

This sequence joins TRBV18 and TRBJ2-7; TRBD1 might be the D (5 bases). CDR3 length equals 16 residues. V lost 0 bases to trimming and J lost 1 base, with 13 bases between them. The germline V gene has CDR1 KGHSH and CDR2 LQKENI. CDR3 loop: CASSPPGPMRSYEQYF. The CDR3 DNA reads as TGTGCCAGCTCACCACCGGGGCCCATGAGGTCCTACGAGCAGTACTTC.

J is TRBJ2-2 and V is TRBV10-3, with D possibly matching TRBD2 (6 bases). Germline-derived CDR1 and CDR2 are ENHRY and SYGVKD. The CDR3 is made up of 14 amino acids. V was clipped by 10 bases and J by 5 bases, with 17 bases between them. The CDR3 bases are TGTGCCAGTGGAGCGCGGGATGAGACCGGGGAGCTGTTTTTT. Its translation: CASGARDETGELFF.

The chain couples TRBV5-1 to TRBJ1-1; D not certain. The V gene lost 4 bases and the J gene lost 0 bases, with 13 bases spanning the gap. The CDR3 runs to 15 residues. Germline CDR1 reads SGHRS; CDR2 reads YFSETQ. This CDR3 reads CASSPLTAMNTEAFF. The CDR3 bases are TGCGCCAGCAGCCCATTGACTGCGATGAACACTGAAGCTTTCTTT. The whole variable domain, remainder taken from reference TRBV5-1 and TRBJ1-1, is KAGVTQTPRYLIKTRGQQVTLSCSPISGHRSVSWYQQTPGQGLQFLFEYFSETQRNKGNFPGRFSGRQFSNSRSEMNVSTLELGDSALYLCASSPLTAMNTEAFFGQGTRLTVV.

This clone was recorded only once. The genes are TRBV28 and TRBJ2-7; 10 bases align to TRBD1. The germline V gene encodes CDR1 MDHEN and CDR2 SYDVKM. This CDR3 is 15 amino acids long. Germline trimming cut 8 bases from V and 3 bases from J; bases unmatched to any gene: 10. The CDR3: CASEYSGTGVYEQYF. For the CDR3, the DNA is TGTGCCAGCGAATATTCCGGGACAGGGGTCTACGAGCAGTACTTC.

The chain couples TRBV28 to TRBJ2-5, with D uncertain. This CDR3 region has 11 residues. The V end lost 6 bases, the J end lost 4 bases, and 6 bases lay between the germline ends. CDR1 is MDHEN and CDR2 is SYDVKM in the germline V gene. The chain's CDR3 is CASRLRETQYF. The CDR3 region has the DNA TGTGCCAGCAGGCTCCGAGAGACCCAGTACTTC.

With respect to this clone: This sample also contains other DNA sequences that code for the same CDR3. The gene calls are TRBV9 and TRBJ2-2; D is uncertain. V was pared by 3 bases and J by 6 bases, with 3 bases between. Per the germline V gene, CDR1 is SGDLS and CDR2 is YYNGEE. The CDR3 covers 11 residues. The CDR3 protein is CASSAAGELFF. As DNA, the CDR3 is TGTGCCAGCAGCGCAGCCGGGGAGCTGTTTTTT. Together with reference TRBV9 and TRBJ2-2, the CDR3 gives the full variable domain: DSGVTQTPKHLITATGQRVTLRCSPRSGDLSVYWYQQSLDQGLQFLIQYYNGEERAKGNILERFSAQQFPDLHSELNLSSLELGDSALYFCASSAAGELFFGEGSRLTVL.

This chain connects TRBV7-9 to TRBJ2-1; D unclear. V lost 5 bases and J lost 6, with 20 bases in between. This CDR3 has 16 amino acids. The germline gives CDR1 SEHNR, CDR2 FQNEAQ (reference sequence). In nucleotides, the CDR3 is TGTGCCAGCAGCCCCCCCATTCGCATGAGCAGCAATGAGCAGTTCTTC. This translates into CASSPPIRMSSNEQFF. The full variable domain, in which reference TRBV7-9 and TRBJ2-1 provide the parts outside the CDR3, is DTGVSQNPRHKITKRGQNVTFRCDPISEHNRLYWYRQTLGQGPEFLTYFQNEAQLEKSRLLSDRFSAERPKGSFSTLEIQRTEQGDSAMYLCASSPPIRMSSNEQFFGPGTRLTVL.

The gene calls are TRBV25-1 and TRBJ2-5, with no clear D. The V end lost 6 bases, the J end lost 1 base, and 6 bases lay between the germline ends. Germline V lookup: CDR1 MGHDK, CDR2 SYGVNS. The CDR3 length is 12 residues. The CDR3 region is CASRGVQETQYF. CDR3 bases: TGTGCCAGCAGAGGAGTCCAAGAGACCCAGTACTTC. The variable domain in full, completed from reference TRBV25-1 and TRBJ2-5, reads EADIYQTPRYLVIGTGKKITLECSQTMGHDKMYWYQQDPGMELHLIHYSYGVNSTEKGDLSSESTVSRIRTEHFPLTLESARPSHTSQYLCASRGVQETQYFGPGTRLLVL.